This entry lists 9 T cell receptor beta chains sequenced from one sample in a study of cytomegalovirus exposure and HLA in healthy donors. It was with 60 Vbeta and 13 Jbeta primers that the PCR ran. Produced via immunoSEQ multiplex PCR; TCRdb's table is partial and in-frame only. The sample includes 90,000 to 150,000 clones, over 60% of them seen just once. Source material: PBMCs. Receptor source: a middle-aged woman in good health and CMV-seropositive.

The chain recombines TRBV5-1 with TRBJ2-2; D is possibly TRBD2 (5 bases). The CDR3 consists of 15 residues. The germline CDR1 and CDR2 sequences are SGHRS and YFSETQ. V was trimmed by 0 bases and J by 0 bases, leaving 6 bases between them. CDR3: CASSLGLSNTGELFF. The CDR3 DNA is TGCGCCAGCAGCTTGGGACTATCGAACACCGGGGAGCTGTTTTTT.

CDR3 in amino acids: CASSHYGIEEETQYF. The CDR3 nucleotides read TGTGCCAGCAGTCATTACGGGATCGAGGAAGAGACCCAGTACTTC. The V and J genes are TRBV2 and TRBJ2-5; possible D gene TRBD2, 5 bases. CDR3 length: 15 amino acids. V lost 5 bases and J 3 bases, leaving 16 bases between the germline ends. Germline V gene lookup returns CDR1 SNHLY and CDR2 FYNNEI.

The chain has TRBV6-5 and TRBJ1-3; D ambiguous. The V gene lost 2 bases and the J gene lost 0 bases, with 8 bases spanning the gap. This CDR3 spans 15 amino acids. Germline CDR1 and CDR2: MNHEY and SVGAGI. CDR3 bases: TGTGCCAGCAGTTACGGACTGAGCTCTGGAAACACCATATATTTT. This gives the protein CASSYGLSSGNTIYF.

This sequence joins TRBV10-3 and TRBJ2-1, with a tentative D call TRBD2 (5 bases). Germline-derived CDR1 and CDR2 are ENHRY and SYGVKD. The CDR3 sequence is 15 residues long. Trimming shortened V by 2 bases and J by 0 bases, and 8 bases separated the two germline ends. The CDR3 sequence is CAISEGSGSYNEQFF. CDR3 bases: TGTGCCATCAGTGAGGGCAGCGGCTCCTACAATGAGCAGTTCTTC.

V gene TRBV7-9 combines with J gene TRBJ1-2; 8 nucleotides agree with TRBD1. The CDR3 is 15 residues long. The ends lost 1 base at V and 4 bases at J; junction bases unmatched: 5. Germline lookup yields CDR1 SEHNR and CDR2 FQNEAQ (reference sequence). The CDR3 bases are TGTGCCAGCAGCTTAGACCAGGGGGCTGTCTATGGCTACACCTTC. This encodes CASSLDQGAVYGYTF.

The chain couples TRBV5-1 to TRBJ1-5, with 10 positions matching TRBD1. The CDR3 runs to 14 residues. CDR1 and CDR2 (germline): SGHRS, YFSETQ. The V gene end was trimmed by 4 bases and the J gene end by 5 bases; junction bases not matched to a gene: 3. CDR3 residues: CASSTGTGDQPQHF. CDR3 nucleotides: TGCGCCAGCAGCACTGGGACAGGGGATCAGCCCCAGCATTTT. The variable domain in full, with the rest retrieved from reference TRBV5-1 and TRBJ1-5, is KAGVTQTPRYLIKTRGQQVTLSCSPISGHRSVSWYQQTPGQGLQFLFEYFSETQRNKGNFPGRFSGRQFSNSRSEMNVSTLELGDSALYLCASSTGTGDQPQHFGDGTRLSIL.

J is TRBJ2-2 and V is TRBV14, with D hard to call. The CDR3 is 15 residues long. Germline V gene sequence: CDR1 SGHDN, CDR2 FVKESK. Trimming stripped 2 bases from V and 3 bases from J, with 10 bases between. This CDR3 is CASSQFTQDTGELFF. The CDR3, as DNA: TGTGCCAGCAGCCAATTCACGCAGGACACCGGGGAGCTGTTTTTT.

There are a few counts of this clone. The chain couples TRBV5-4 to TRBJ2-3, with D unclear. Trimming took off 7 bases at V and 0 bases at J, with 3 bases between the two ends. Germline V lookup: CDR1 SGHNT, CDR2 YYREEE (reference sequence). The CDR3 runs 11 residues. CDR3 region: CASSSTDTQYF. As DNA, the CDR3 is TGTGCCAGCTCGAGCACAGATACGCAGTATTTT.

This clone came up a few times. The V gene is TRBV4-3, the J gene TRBJ1-1; TRBD1 agrees at 8 bases. The CDR3 contains 15 residues. The ends lost 0 bases at V and 7 bases at J; junction bases unmatched: 7. CDR1 is LGHNA, CDR2 YSLEER, per germline. CDR3 sequence reads: CASSQEQGVPGEAFF. As DNA, the CDR3 is TGCGCCAGCAGCCAAGAACAGGGGGTCCCAGGTGAAGCTTTCTTT.